This T cell receptor (beta chain) was recovered during a study of CD8+CD57+ T cells in acquired aplastic anemia (dated by TCRdb to about 2018). Some background on the complete study: DNA extracted from sorted CD4+ and CD8+ cells had a mean of approximately 3.3 ug, with a range of 0.2 to 27.4 ug. CD8+CD57+ expansion was defined as a frequency above the mean frequency observed in healthy subjects.

From a lookup of the germline V gene (reference sequence), CDR1 and CDR2 are SGHNT and YYREEE. The CDR3 runs 13 amino acids, cysteine and phenylalanine included. The CDR3 DNA has 39 bases and is translated from base 1. Relative to germline, V is 1 base shorter and J is 4 bases shorter, with 8 bases between their ends. Genomic DNA was used as template for profiling of TCR beta VDJ combinations and CDR3 sequences. An Illumina HiSeq 2000 was used for TCR repertoire sequencing. The authors' analysis ran thus. TRBV/TRBJ rearrangement plots, CDR3 size and DJ length profiles, and Simpson's diversity index were used to assess repertoires. The immunodominant clone was defined as the most abundant DNA sequence in deep sequencing data. CDR3 amino acid sequences were checked for sharing across subjects and were also compared against the VDJdb database and published repertoires. TCRdb took the public reads, trimmed them with fastp at Q25, ran MiXCR for clone calling and kept in-frame beta chains. Every distinct CDR3 protein forms one entry, paired with its most common genes and DNA. The authors' filters were not applied to this entry. The sample table lists 180,000 or so distinct CDR3 sequences, 48% of them with a count of one. The top ten clonotypes cover around 1.8% of the sample.

About this clonotype: The antigen it binds to is not known. Per-base quality was not reported, and no clone a single base away is much larger than it.

Patients chosen for sequencing had shown expansion of CD8+CD57+ cells by flow cytometry. Every patient had severe acquired aplastic anemia, diagnosed using the International Study of Aplastic Anemia and Agranulocytosis and Camitta criteria. No patient had received any therapy when blood was sampled. In the study, sorted CD4+ and CD8+ blood T cells from patients with severe aplastic anemia and from healthy subjects underwent deep sequencing of TCR repertoires. Patients were enrolled under clinicaltrials.gov protocols 00001620, 01623167, 00001397, 00071045, 00081523 and 00961064 in the USA. Ficoll-Paque density gradient centrifugation was used to isolate peripheral blood mononuclear cells. Before DNA was extracted, CD4+ and CD8+ T cells were sorted using either FACS or magnetic beads. Overall study results and their limits: Patients and healthy controls showed no significant difference in CD8+ Simpson's diversity (P=0.060). Twenty-nine CD8+ CDR3 sequences were shared between patients and controls but appeared highly expressed in patients and within their immunodominant clones.

The rearrangement combines TRBV5-4 with TRBJ1-1; no D gene is confidently identified. The sequencing sample was made of sorted CD4+, CD8+, or CD8+CD57+ T cells (not recorded which) from PBMCs. The receptor's source is a human donor with aplastic anemia. The DNA is as follows: TGTGCCAGCAGCTTGTACCAGGTCACTGAAGCTTTCTTT. This sequence encodes CASSLYQVTEAFF.